Below are 9 T cell receptor beta chains sequenced from a single sample in a study of blood T cells in healthy people across ages. Then a second PCR, running about 6 to 11 cycles, was carried out with a sample-barcoded 5' primer and a J-beta primer mix. MiXCR, applied by TCRdb to the 5' RACE reads, yields one record per CDR3 protein. The table includes 1.5 million or so distinct CDR3 sequences, 40% to 50% detected once. Specimen: blood. The receptor set was obtained from a woman between 18 and 29 years old in good health.

The CDR3 nucleotides read TGCAGCAAAATCGAGAGGTACCGGGTTTTAACTCCCGCTCAAGAGACCCAGTACTTC. Translated, it gives CSKIERYRVLTPAQETQYF. The gene calls are TRBV29-1 and TRBJ2-5; D is unclear. From germline, CDR1 is SQVTM and CDR2 ANQGSEA. The CDR3 extends over 19 amino acids. V was cut by 8 bases and J by 2 bases, with 33 bases left in between. The whole variable domain, filled in from reference TRBV29-1 and TRBJ2-5, reads SAVISQKPSRDICQRGTSLTIQCQVDSQVTMMFWYRQQPGQSLTLIATANQGSEATYESGFVIDKFPISRPNLTFSTLTVSNMSPEDSSIYLCSKIERYRVLTPAQETQYFGPGTRLLVL.

The chain has TRBV15 and TRBJ1-2; possible D gene TRBD1, 6 bases. Looked up from germline, CDR1 is LNHNV and CDR2 is YYDKDF (reference sequence). The CDR3 totals 13 residues. The V and J ends lost 0 bases and 4 bases respectively, with 6 bases between them. CDR3: CATSREGAYGYTF. The CDR3 coding sequence is TGTGCCACCAGCAGAGAGGGGGCCTATGGCTACACCTTC.

This clonotype has a handful of counts. V is TRBV28 and J is TRBJ1-6; 7 nucleotides match TRBD1. Germline-derived CDR1 and CDR2 are MDHEN and SYDVKM. Trimming took 5 bases from V and 10 from J; bases not matched to a gene: 8. The CDR3 sequence is 14 residues long. DNA of the CDR3: TGTGCCAGCAGTCGACAGGGACTTCGGTCACCCCTCCACTTT. Translated, it gives CASSRQGLRSPLHF.

The sample holds many counts of this clonotype. V is TRBV27 and J is TRBJ1-1, with D tentatively TRBD1 (5 bases). V lost 1 base to trimming and J lost 7 bases, with 7 bases between them. CDR3 length: 12 residues. The V gene's germline CDR1 is MNHEY and CDR2 SMNVEV (reference sequence). DNA of the CDR3: TGTGCCAGCAGTTTATTGGGACGTGAAGCTTTCTTT. Translated: CASSLLGREAFF.

V is TRBV27 and J is TRBJ2-7; 10 positions match TRBD2. The CDR3 is 16 amino acids. V was pared by 6 bases and J by 1 base, with 9 bases of the junction left unmatched. The V gene's germline CDR1 is MNHEY and CDR2 SMNVEV (reference sequence). The CDR3 bases are TGTGCCAGCAGACAGCTGGGACTAGCGTTGTCCTACGAGCAGTACTTC. Its protein is CASRQLGLALSYEQYF.

This clonotype came up a few times. The CDR3 DNA is TGTGCCAGCACATTCAGGGGTTCCGGGGCCAACGTCCTGACTTTC. Encoded protein: CASTFRGSGANVLTF. The chain joins TRBV12-3 or TRBV12-4 to TRBJ2-6; TRBD1 is a possible D gene (6 bases). V shed 7 bases and J shed 4 bases, with 14 bases lying between them. The CDR3 is 15 residues long.

The V gene is TRBV4-1, the J gene TRBJ2-3; 10 bases agree with TRBD2. J was trimmed by 3 bases and V by 3 bases; bases with no gene match: 12. Germline loops: CDR1 MGHRA, CDR2 YSYEKL. This CDR3 contains 18 residues. The CDR3 reads CASSQAAGGQGWTDTQYF. The CDR3 region has the DNA TGCGCCAGCAGCCAGGCAGCGGGGGGGCAGGGTTGGACAGATACGCAGTATTTT.

This sequence joins TRBV27 and TRBJ1-2, with D possibly TRBD1 on 5 matching bases. The CDR3 covers 13 residues. Trimming took off 7 bases at V and 4 bases at J, with 13 bases between the two ends. Germline CDR1 and CDR2: MNHEY and SMNVEV (reference sequence). In DNA form, the CDR3 reads TGTGCCAGCACCGACAGTTTGGGCTATGGCTACACCTTC. Residues: CASTDSLGYGYTF.

The chain couples TRBV10-2 to TRBJ1-3; TRBD1 agrees at 8 bases. Per the germline V gene, CDR1 is WSHSY and CDR2 is SAAADI. V was clipped by 6 bases and J by 3 bases; unmatched bases: 4. The CDR3 has 14 residues. CDR3 sequence (DNA): TGCGCCAGCAGCTATGACAGGGGTGGAAACACCATATATTTT. It translates to CASSYDRGGNTIYF.